This passage covers 28 T cell receptor beta chains from one sample sequenced in a study of blood T cell repertoires in COVID-19. Using immunoSEQ multiplex PCR, the repertoire was profiled, and TCRdb retains in-frame clones only, with some absent. The table has 180,000 or so clones, 80% to 90% seen once; the top ten hold 2% to 3%. The sample comprised peripheral blood. Every receptor here comes from a man aged 40-50 years with active or convalescent COVID-19.

This clone came up once. The chain has TRBV7-3 and TRBJ2-3; D is possibly TRBD2 (5 bases). Germline-derived CDR1 and CDR2 are SGHTA and FQGTGA. The CDR3 length is 16 residues. V was pared by 5 bases and J by 4 bases, with 19 bases between. The CDR3 sequence: CASSQGTGIWADTQYF. The CDR3 bases are TGTGCCAGCAGCCAAGGCACGGGGATTTGGGCAGATACGCAGTATTTT.

J is TRBJ2-5 and V is TRBV19; 9 bases fit TRBD2. V trimming: 4 bases; J trimming: 1 base; junction bases outside the gene matches: 10. Germline V gene lookup returns CDR1 LNHDA and CDR2 SQIVND (reference sequence). The CDR3 extends over 17 amino acids. The CDR3 DNA sequence: TGTGCCAGTAGTAGCAGGGTAAAGCGGGGGGTCCAAGAGACCCAGTACTTC. It codes for CASSSRVKRGVQETQYF.

V is TRBV29-1 and J is TRBJ1-2; TRBD1 agrees at 8 bases. The length of the CDR3 is 12 residues. Trimming took 6 bases from V and 6 from J; bases not matched to a gene: 6. Germline V lookup: CDR1 SQVTM, CDR2 ANQGSEA. CDR3 protein: CSVITGGHGYTF. CDR3 DNA sequence: TGCAGCGTAATAACAGGGGGTCATGGCTACACCTTC.

CDR3 DNA: TGTGCCATCAGGAGGAACACTGAAGCTTTCTTT. It yields the protein CAIRRNTEAFF. The chain carries TRBV10-3 and TRBJ1-1; the D is unclear. Trimming shortened V by 6 bases and J by 1 base, and 3 bases separated the two germline ends. The CDR3 is 11 amino acids. Germline CDR1 is ENHRY and CDR2 is SYGVKD.

The chain joins TRBV4-1 to TRBJ2-1, with D maybe TRBD2 (6 bases). CDR1 is MGHRA, CDR2 YSYEKL, per germline. The V gene lost 7 bases and the J gene lost 6 bases, with 25 bases spanning the gap. The CDR3 has 17 residues. For the CDR3, the DNA is TGCGCCAGCAACCACGGGGCGGGACTCGCCCTAGGCAATGAGCAGTTCTTC. Amino acid sequence: CASNHGAGLALGNEQFF.

This clone appeared a single time. The rearrangement links TRBV10-3 to TRBJ2-3; 7 positions agree with TRBD1. From germline, CDR1 is ENHRY and CDR2 SYGVKD. CDR3 length: 14 amino acids. Germline trimming cut 10 bases from V and 1 base from J; bases unmatched to any gene: 8. CDR3 sequence reads: CATSTGRGTDTQYF. DNA for the CDR3: TGTGCCACCTCGACAGGGCGTGGCACAGATACGCAGTATTTT.

The V call is TRBV11-2, the J call TRBJ1-4; D uncertain. Germline V gives CDR1 SGHAT, CDR2 FQNNGV. Trimming cost V 5 bases and J 3 bases, with 13 bases left between them. This CDR3 is 15 amino acids long. Here the CDR3 DNA reads TGTGCCAGCAGCCCTTCTATTCTTGCTAATGAAAAACTGTTTTTT. It yields the protein CASSPSILANEKLFF.

This clone was seen a few times. This rearrangement joins TRBV5-5 to TRBJ1-6; D gene uncertain. The V gene's germline CDR1 is SGHKS and CDR2 YYEKEE (reference sequence). The ends were cut back, 4 bases at V and 6 bases at J, with 17 bases in the middle. CDR3 size: 16 residues. CDR3 DNA sequence: TGTGCCAGCAGCCCCCGGCCGGACGGGGTTAATTCACCCCTCCACTTT. Protein: CASSPRPDGVNSPLHF. The complete variable domain, with remaining parts taken from reference TRBV5-5 and TRBJ1-6, reads DAGVTQSPTHLIKTRGQQVTLRCSPISGHKSVSWYQQVLGQGPQFIFQYYEKEERGRGNFPDRFSARQFPNYSSELNVNALLLGDSALYLCASSPRPDGVNSPLHFGNGTRLTVT.

The rearrangement links TRBV7-9 to TRBJ1-6, with D unresolved. The germline gives CDR1 SEHNR, CDR2 FQNEAQ (reference sequence). The ends were cut back, 5 bases at V and 7 bases at J, with 9 bases in the middle. The CDR3 length is 13 residues. CDR3 nucleotides: TGTGCCAGCAGCGATCAGCGAAATTCACCCCTCCACTTT. Translating gives CASSDQRNSPLHF.

V gene TRBV12-3 or TRBV12-4 combines with J gene TRBJ1-1; no clear D. The CDR3 loop spans 13 amino acids. Trimming left V 6 bases short and J 1 base short, with 9 bases between. The chain's CDR3 is CASSPRQNTEAFF. As DNA, the CDR3 is TGTGCCAGCAGCCCAAGACAGAACACTGAAGCTTTCTTT.

The chain recombines TRBV11-3 with TRBJ1-2, with D uncertain. The CDR3 length is 13 residues. The V end lost 3 bases, the J end lost 6 bases, and 11 bases lay between the germline ends. Germline CDR1 is SGHNT and CDR2 is YENEEA. CDR3 DNA sequence: TGTGCCAGCAGCTTTCATGTCGGGAATGGCTACACCTTC. Protein product: CASSFHVGNGYTF.

The sample holds one count of this clone. The rearrangement joins TRBV5-4 to TRBJ1-1; TRBD1 agrees at 7 bases. Trimming cost V 4 bases and J 0 bases; bases outside gene matches: 3. This CDR3 has 14 amino acids. Germline V lookup: CDR1 SGHNT, CDR2 YYREEE (reference sequence). CDR3 sequence (DNA): TGTGCCAGCAGCACAGGGGCCATGAACACTGAAGCTTTCTTT. Translation: CASSTGAMNTEAFF.

V and J are TRBV3-1 (or the pseudogene TRBV3-2) and TRBJ1-1, with D possibly TRBD1 on 5 matching bases. The CDR3 has 13 amino acids. The V and J ends lost 4 bases and 8 bases respectively, with 14 bases between them. The germline V gene has CDR1 LGHDT and CDR2 YNNKEL (reference sequence). The CDR3 sequence: CASSPGGEGEAFF. CDR3 DNA sequence: TGTGCCAGCAGCCCCGGGGGGGAGGGAGAAGCTTTCTTT.

This chain links TRBV5-5 with TRBJ1-5; 7 bases match TRBD1. This CDR3 is 14 amino acids long. Germline V gene sequence: CDR1 SGHKS, CDR2 YYEKEE (reference sequence). The V and J ends lost 2 bases and 7 bases, in that order; junction bases with no gene match: 6. CDR3 region: CASSLQGTGQPQHF. The CDR3 nucleotides read TGTGCCAGCAGCTTACAGGGGACGGGACAGCCCCAGCATTTT.

This clone was seen a single time. The rearrangement uses TRBV5-8 and TRBJ2-5, with D uncertain. Germline V gives CDR1 SGHTS, CDR2 YDEGEE. The V end lost 2 bases, the J end lost 4 bases, and 6 bases lay between the germline ends. The CDR3 totals 12 residues. The CDR3 here is CASSLTGETQYF. The CDR3 region has the DNA TGTGCCAGCAGCTTAACCGGAGAGACCCAGTACTTC.

This clone showed up just once. The CDR3 is CAISEPGGWHLSYEQYF. The CDR3 DNA reads as TGTGCCATCAGTGAGCCGGGCGGGTGGCATCTGTCCTACGAGCAGTACTTC. This rearrangement joins TRBV10-3 to TRBJ2-7; perhaps TRBD2 as D (5 bases). Trimming took 2 bases from V and 1 from J, leaving 18 bases between them. This CDR3 region has 17 residues. CDR1 is ENHRY and CDR2 is SYGVKD in the germline V gene.

This rearrangement joins TRBV6-1 to TRBJ1-4; 11 bases match TRBD1. Germline values: CDR1 MNHNS, CDR2 SASEGT. The CDR3 covers 18 residues. V lost 4 bases, J lost 6 bases, and 13 bases stayed unmatched. For the CDR3, the DNA is TGTGCCAGCAGTGGCCTCCCGGGACAGGGGGGGAGCGATGAAAAACTGTTTTTT. Amino acids: CASSGLPGQGGSDEKLFF.

The chain links TRBV11-2 to TRBJ1-2; D gene uncertain. The CDR3 sequence is 14 residues long. V was shortened by 5 bases and J by 5 bases, with 15 bases between the two germline ends. Germline values: CDR1 SGHAT, CDR2 FQNNGV. CDR3 protein: CASSPVRRPYGYTF. The CDR3 DNA reads TGTGCCAGCAGCCCAGTAAGGAGACCTTATGGCTACACCTTC.

V usage is TRBV5-1 and J usage is TRBJ1-6; D perhaps matches TRBD1 (6 bases). CDR3 length: 15 residues. The germline V gene has CDR1 SGHRS and CDR2 YFSETQ. V gave up 5 bases and J gave up 11 bases, with 20 bases separating them. CDR3: CASRSIGRGSTPLHF. CDR3 bases: TGCGCCAGCAGGTCGATAGGCAGGGGCTCCACACCCCTCCACTTT.

This clone is a singleton in its sample. The rearrangement uses TRBV6-2 or TRBV6-3 and TRBJ1-1; 7 nucleotides line up with TRBD1. The CDR3 extends over 17 amino acids. Looked up from germline, CDR1 is MNHEY and CDR2 is SVGEGT. V lost 2 bases to trimming and J lost 0 bases; unmatched junction nucleotides: 9. CDR3 DNA sequence: TGTGCCAGCAGTTACGATTTTAACAGGGGCGTGAACACTGAAGCTTTCTTT. Encoded protein: CASSYDFNRGVNTEAFF.

J is TRBJ1-2 and V is TRBV11-2; D is undetermined. Germline CDR1 reads SGHAT; CDR2 reads FQNNGV. The CDR3 has 14 amino acids. V was pared by 0 bases and J by 3 bases, with 8 bases between. The CDR3: CASSLEPGYYGYTF. The CDR3 DNA is TGTGCCAGCAGCTTAGAACCAGGCTACTATGGCTACACCTTC.

The chain carries TRBV6-1 and TRBJ1-2; D perhaps matches TRBD1 (6 bases). The ends were cut back, 0 bases at V and 5 bases at J, with 10 bases in the middle. CDR1 and CDR2 from the germline V gene are MNHNS and SASEGT. This CDR3 is 14 amino acids long. The CDR3 DNA reads as TGTGCCAGCAGTGAAGCGCGGCAGGGGTATGGCTACACCTTC. Encoded protein: CASSEARQGYGYTF.

The rearrangement joins TRBV7-2 to TRBJ1-3; D is uncertain. The V end lost 5 bases, the J end lost 0 bases, and 11 bases lay between the germline ends. Germline V lookup: CDR1 SGHTA, CDR2 FQGNSA. CDR3 length: 15 amino acids. CDR3 in amino acids: CASSPVWSSGNTIYF. The CDR3 nucleotides read TGTGCCAGCAGCCCTGTGTGGAGCTCTGGAAACACCATATATTTT.

The rearrangement uses TRBV4-2 and TRBJ1-6, with a possible D match to TRBD1 (6 bases). The V gene lost 6 bases and the J gene lost 7 bases, with 13 bases spanning the gap. The length of the CDR3 is 14 residues. Germline V gene lookup returns CDR1 LGHNA and CDR2 YNFKEQ. CDR3 DNA: TGTGCCAGCAGTTCGCCAAGGGGGAATTCACCCCTCCACTTT. Its protein is CASSSPRGNSPLHF.

For this clone: A read error may account for a junction end that differs from germline. The genes are TRBV6-1 and TRBJ1-4; 10 bases align to TRBD1. Germline CDR1 is MNHNS and CDR2 is SASEGT. The CDR3 totals 19 residues. The CDR3 is CASSEGPGQGLAGGVKLFF. The CDR3 coding sequence is TGTGCCAGCAGCGAAGGGCCGGGACAGGGGCTGGCGGGGGGTGTAAAACTGTTTTTT.

CDR3 nucleotide sequence: TGTGCCAGCAGTTACGGGGGGACTGAAGCTTTCTTT. Translating it yields CASSYGGTEAFF. J is TRBJ1-1 and V is TRBV6-2 or TRBV6-3; a possible D gene is TRBD1 (5 bases). This CDR3 region has 12 residues. The V gene's germline CDR1 is MNHEY and CDR2 SVGEGT. Trimming removed 2 bases from V and 5 bases from J, with 6 bases in between.

This sequence joins TRBV2 and TRBJ1-2; TRBD1 agrees at 7 bases. The germline gives CDR1 SNHLY, CDR2 FYNNEI. Germline trimming cut 4 bases from V and 4 bases from J; bases unmatched to any gene: 9. The CDR3 spans 15 residues. CDR3 DNA sequence: TGTGCCAGCAGTGGAATAACGGGGACAGCCTATGGCTACACCTTC. Translating it yields CASSGITGTAYGYTF.

This chain links TRBV7-9 with TRBJ1-3, with 9 bases matching TRBD1. The CDR3 is 15 amino acids. Unmatched junction bases numbered 2, after V lost 5 bases and J lost 0 bases. CDR1 SEHNR and CDR2 FQNEAQ come from the germline V gene (reference sequence). The CDR3 loop reads CASSPQGASGNTIYF. CDR3 in DNA: TGTGCCAGCAGCCCACAGGGGGCCTCTGGAAACACCATATATTTT.